Listed here are 32 T cell receptor beta chains from one sample, sequenced in a study of T cell repertoires in cytomegalovirus infection. Their cognate antigens are unknown. TCRdb redid the calling of the reads with MiXCR, one entry per CDR3 protein. The table includes under 350,000 distinct CDR3 sequences, less than 25% detected once. Sequencing used cultured PBMCs, obtained from culture after CMV antigen stimulation. These receptors were obtained from a human donor in good health (CMV status not recorded). Some clones in this sample may be carry-over from other donors' samples.

V is TRBV7-9 and J is TRBJ1-2; D remains ambiguous. V lost 5 bases, J lost 7 bases, and 14 bases lay in between. CDR1 is SEHNR and CDR2 is FQNEAQ in the germline V gene (reference sequence). The CDR3 covers 13 residues. CDR3 in amino acids: CASSPSGSAGYTF. CDR3 sequence (DNA): TGTGCCAGCAGCCCCTCGGGGAGTGCTGGCTACACCTTC.

This clonotype was observed many times. V is TRBV7-2 and J is TRBJ2-7; D is undetermined. Germline CDR1 SGHTA, CDR2 FQGNSA. The CDR3 is 12 amino acids. Trimming removed 1 base from V and 6 bases from J, with 7 bases in between. The CDR3 is CASSLDSGEQYF. The CDR3 nucleotides are TGTGCCAGCAGCTTAGACTCGGGCGAGCAGTACTTC. The full variable domain, completed using reference TRBV7-2 and TRBJ2-7, is GAGVSQSPSNKVTEKGKDVELRCDPISGHTALYWYRQSLGQGLEFLIYFQGNSAPDKSGLPSDRFSAERTGGSVSTLTIQRTQQEDSAVYLCASSLDSGEQYFGPGTRLTVT.

This clonotype was observed many times. The rearrangement joins TRBV7-2 to TRBJ2-1, with a tentative D call TRBD2 (6 bases). The CDR3 contains 11 residues. The V gene lost 4 bases and the J gene lost 13 bases, with 11 bases spanning the gap. The germline V gene encodes CDR1 SGHTA and CDR2 FQGNSA. Written as DNA, the CDR3 is TGTGCCAGCAGCTCCCGGGACTTTCAGTTCTTC. Its protein is CASSSRDFQFF.

Concerning this clonotype: Just one base apart from a much larger clone, this may be a read error. The chain carries TRBV28 and TRBJ1-2; D gene unclear. CDR1 and CDR2 from the germline V gene are MDHEN and SYDVKM. CDR3 length: 16 residues. With 2 bases removed from V and 10 bases from J, the gap between germline ends came to 23 bases. The CDR3 reads CASSLTAPDRLGVYTF. CDR3 coding DNA: TGTGCCAGCAGTTTAACGGCCCCGGACCGCTTGGGCGTCTACACCTTC.

This clonotype was counted a few times. This chain uses TRBV28 with TRBJ1-1; no clear D. This CDR3 spans 13 amino acids. Per the germline V gene, CDR1 is MDHEN and CDR2 is SYDVKM. V lost 3 bases and J lost 6, with 11 bases in between. In nucleotides, the CDR3 is TGTGCCAGCAGTTTCTCCTTGCCAGCTGAAGCTTTCTTT. It specifies CASSFSLPAEAFF.

This clonotype has at least ten counts. The chain is built from TRBV7-2 and TRBJ2-3; a possible D gene is TRBD2 (6 bases). CDR3 length equals 15 residues. The germline V gene encodes CDR1 SGHTA and CDR2 FQGNSA. V lost 3 bases and J lost 0, with 10 bases in between. CDR3 region: CASSFGGTSTDTQYF. The CDR3, as DNA: TGTGCCAGCAGCTTTGGAGGGACCAGCACAGATACGCAGTATTTT.

This clonotype came up many times. This chain joins TRBV7-8 and TRBJ1-5, with D hard to call. This CDR3 contains 16 residues. Deletions cut 0 bases from V and 1 base from J, with 10 bases between. The germline V gene has CDR1 SGHVS and CDR2 FQNEAQ. CDR3 coding DNA: TGTGCCAGCAGCTTAGCAGGGAAGATAAGCAATCAGCCCCAGCATTTT. It codes for CASSLAGKISNQPQHF.

The rearrangement uses TRBV23-1 and TRBJ2-7; D is undetermined. TRBV23-1 is noted as an ORF with a role that remains uncertain. The CDR3 is made up of 13 amino acids. V was cut by 4 bases and J by 3 bases, with 10 bases left in between. CDR3 loop: CASSPRTIYEQYV. DNA for the CDR3: TGCGCCAGCAGTCCACGGACCATCTACGAGCAGTACGTC.

This clonotype was seen repeatedly, ten times or more. The genes are TRBV7-2 and TRBJ2-2, with 7 bases that match TRBD1. The CDR3 contains 19 residues. V was pared by 1 base and J by 1 base, with 12 bases of the junction left unmatched. From germline, CDR1 is SGHTA and CDR2 FQGNSA. CDR3 amino acids: CASSLVGHRQGLNTGELFF. In DNA, the CDR3 is TGTGCCAGCAGCTTAGTCGGCCATAGACAGGGCTTGAACACCGGGGAGCTGTTTTTT.

This clonotype was counted at least ten times. The gene calls are TRBV10-2 and TRBJ1-1, with D unresolved. The CDR3 consists of 14 residues. From germline, CDR1 is WSHSY and CDR2 SAAADI. V was shortened by 6 bases and J by 0 bases, with 11 bases between the two germline ends. CDR3 loop: CASSTSIMNTEAFF. CDR3 bases: TGCGCCAGCAGCACCTCAATAATGAACACTGAAGCTTTCTTT.

This clonotype showed up just a few times. The gene calls are TRBV19 and TRBJ1-5; D gene unclear. The CDR3 loop spans 12 amino acids. In germline, CDR1 is LNHDA, CDR2 SQIVND (reference sequence). V was pared by 3 bases and J by 7 bases, with 7 bases between. The CDR3 reads CASSILGQPQHF. For the CDR3, the DNA is TGTGCCAGTAGTATCCTCGGACAGCCCCAGCATTTT. The entire variable domain, with the rest obtained from reference TRBV19 and TRBJ1-5, is as follows: DGGITQSPKYLFRKEGQNVTLSCEQNLNHDAMYWYRQDPGQGLRLIYYSQIVNDFQKGDIAEGYSVSREKKESFPLTVTSAQKNPTAFYLCASSILGQPQHFGDGTRLSIL.

The V gene is TRBV12-3 or TRBV12-4, the J gene TRBJ2-7; the D gene is possibly TRBD1 (6 bases). The germline V and J ends were trimmed by 5 bases and 0 bases, with 20 bases remaining between them. The CDR3 length is 17 residues. The CDR3 reads CASSTGQRTKSSYEQYF. CDR3 coding DNA: TGTGCCAGCAGTACCGGACAGAGAACTAAAAGCTCCTACGAGCAGTACTTC.

The table lists this clonotype with many counts. The chain is built from TRBV7-2 and TRBJ2-6; no definite D call. The germline V and J ends were trimmed by 8 bases and 0 bases, with 5 bases remaining between them. Germline CDR1 and CDR2: SGHTA and FQGNSA. The CDR3 sequence is 13 residues long. CDR3 coding DNA: TGTGCCAGCCGTATCTCTGGGGCCAACGTCCTGACTTTC. It specifies CASRISGANVLTF.

The chain's CDR3 is CASSEPGQNYGYTF. CDR3 coding DNA: TGTGCCAGCAGTGAACCAGGACAGAACTATGGCTACACCTTC. The gene calls are TRBV25-1 and TRBJ1-2; a possible D gene is TRBD1 (6 bases). The CDR3 is 14 residues long. CDR1 is MGHDK, CDR2 SYGVNS, per germline. The germline V and J ends were trimmed by 2 bases and 2 bases, with 9 bases remaining between them.

At least ten counts were recorded for this clonotype. This chain connects TRBV5-4 to TRBJ2-1, with D possibly being TRBD1 (6 bases). This CDR3 spans 15 amino acids. Germline CDR1 is SGHNT and CDR2 is YYREEE (reference sequence). Trimming cost V 2 bases and J 3 bases, with 12 bases left between them. In DNA, the CDR3 is TGTGCCAGCAGCTTCTGGGCAGGGGTCTACAATGAGCAGTTCTTC. Translation: CASSFWAGVYNEQFF. The variable domain in full, with the rest retrieved from reference TRBV5-4 and TRBJ2-1, is ETGVTQSPTHLIKTRGQQVTLRCSSQSGHNTVSWYQQALGQGPQFIFQYYREEENGRGNFPPRFSGLQFPNYSSELNVNALELDDSALYLCASSFWAGVYNEQFFGPGTRLTVL.

In this sample, this clonotype turned up a few times. The chain recombines TRBV28 with TRBJ2-7; D may be TRBD2 (6 bases). Germline CDR1 is MDHEN and CDR2 is SYDVKM. The CDR3 has 15 amino acids. V was cut by 7 bases and J by 3 bases, with 19 bases left in between. The CDR3, as DNA: TGTGCCAGCAAAGACCTCGGGACTCAAGGCTACGAGCAGTACTTC. This gives the protein CASKDLGTQGYEQYF.

The chain joins TRBV11-2 to TRBJ1-2; the D gene is possibly TRBD1 (5 bases). CDR1 SGHAT and CDR2 FQNNGV come from the germline V gene. The length of the CDR3 is 14 residues. Trimming removed 5 bases at V and 7 bases at J, with 17 bases between. CDR3 DNA sequence: TGTGCCAGCAGCGGGATGGGGGTTGGATCTGGCTACACCTTC. As protein: CASSGMGVGSGYTF.

The table lists this clonotype with many counts. The rearrangement links TRBV7-3 to TRBJ1-2; unclear D gene. From germline, CDR1 is SGHTA and CDR2 FQGTGA. V lost 1 base and J 4 bases, leaving 13 bases between the germline ends. The CDR3 extends over 15 amino acids. Here the CDR3 DNA reads TGTGCCAGCAGCTTAAAGGCAGGCACCGGCTATGGCTACACCTTC. This sequence encodes CASSLKAGTGYGYTF.

This clonotype was detected only a few times. The chain links TRBV5-4 to TRBJ2-3, with 8 bases identical to TRBD2. The CDR3 is made up of 17 amino acids. The V gene's germline CDR1 is SGHNT and CDR2 YYREEE (reference sequence). Trimming cost V 0 bases and J 9 bases; bases outside gene matches: 15. CDR3 in DNA: TGTGCCAGCAGCTTGGACCCGGGAGGGCTGTCTTCTGGGACGCAGTATTTT. Its protein product is CASSLDPGGLSSGTQYF.

The rearrangement joins TRBV6-1 to TRBJ2-5; D is unclear. Germline V CDR1 and CDR2: MNHNS, SASEGT. V was trimmed by 6 bases and J by 5 bases, leaving 13 bases between them. The CDR3 runs 13 residues. The CDR3 coding sequence is TGTGCCAGCAGGGACCGTCGACGCGAGACCCAGTACTTC. This codes for CASRDRRRETQYF.

The V and J genes are TRBV19 and TRBJ1-5, with TRBD1 identical over 8 bases. V gave up 7 bases and J gave up 6 bases; unmatched junction bases: 8. The CDR3 sequence is 14 residues long. CDR1 is LNHDA, CDR2 SQIVND, per germline (reference sequence). DNA of the CDR3: TGTGCCAGTAAAGGTCAGGGGGCTATTCAGCCCCAGCATTTT. Its protein is CASKGQGAIQPQHF.

The genes are TRBV10-3 and TRBJ2-1, with 8 bases identical to TRBD2. The CDR3 loop spans 14 amino acids. V was clipped by 7 bases and J by 6 bases; unmatched bases: 8. CDR1 is ENHRY and CDR2 is SYGVKD in the germline V gene. In DNA, the CDR3 is TGTGCCATCAACCCGGGACTAGGTGGCAATGAGCAGTTCTTC. Its protein product is CAINPGLGGNEQFF.

At least ten counts were recorded for this clonotype. This chain joins TRBV7-2 and TRBJ2-1, with 11 bases lining up with TRBD2. The V gene's germline CDR1 is SGHTA and CDR2 FQGNSA. With 3 bases clipped from V and 3 bases from J, the junction kept 1 base outside the gene matches. The CDR3 extends over 15 amino acids. This CDR3 reads CASSFSGRDYNEQFF. For the CDR3, the DNA is TGTGCCAGCAGCTTTAGCGGGAGGGACTACAATGAGCAGTTCTTC. Drawing the rest from reference TRBV7-2 and TRBJ2-1, the complete variable domain is GAGVSQSPSNKVTEKGKDVELRCDPISGHTALYWYRQSLGQGLEFLIYFQGNSAPDKSGLPSDRFSAERTGGSVSTLTIQRTQQEDSAVYLCASSFSGRDYNEQFFGPGTRLTVL.

This clonotype was seen many times. This rearrangement joins TRBV7-2 to TRBJ2-1; perhaps D is TRBD1 or TRBD2 (5 bases each). Germline assignment: CDR1 SGHTA and CDR2 FQGNSA. The CDR3 runs 15 residues. Trimming took off 4 bases at V and 0 bases at J, with 10 bases between the two ends. The DNA for the CDR3 is TGTGCCAGCAGCTCCGGGGCTTACTCCTACAATGAGCAGTTCTTC. Its translation is CASSSGAYSYNEQFF.

This clonotype came up many times. V is TRBV7-2 and J is TRBJ2-3; 8 bases are shared with TRBD2. Trimming at V came to 1 base and at J to 4 bases, leaving 1 base not matched to a gene. Germline V gene lookup returns CDR1 SGHTA and CDR2 FQGNSA. This CDR3 has 14 residues. For the CDR3, the DNA is TGTGCCAGCAGCTTAGAGGGACTAGCAGATACGCAGTATTTT. Protein sequence: CASSLEGLADTQYF.

This clonotype was counted a few times. The chain has TRBV6-2 or TRBV6-3 and TRBJ2-3, with D possibly TRBD2 on 6 matching bases. Germline CDR1 and CDR2: MNHEY and SVGEGT. The CDR3 is made up of 14 amino acids. Trimming left V 5 bases short and J 4 bases short, with 13 bases between. CDR3 sequence: CASSRDSIADTQYF. Written as DNA, the CDR3 is TGTGCCAGCAGTCGGGACTCCATCGCAGATACGCAGTATTTT.

This clonotype has just a few counts. The chain is built from TRBV7-9 and TRBJ2-3, with TRBD2 matching over 12 bases. The V segment lost 5 bases and the J segment 5 bases; nucleotides outside the gene matches: 5. The CDR3 covers 15 residues. Per the germline V gene, CDR1 is SEHNR and CDR2 is FQNEAQ (reference sequence). The CDR3 spells CASSPTSGSLDTQYF. In DNA, the CDR3 is TGTGCCAGCAGCCCGACTAGCGGGAGTCTAGATACGCAGTATTTT.

This clonotype was seen a few times. The V and J genes are TRBV6-6 and TRBJ2-3; D perhaps matches TRBD1 (5 bases). With 1 base removed from V and 4 bases from J, the gap between germline ends came to 15 bases. CDR3 size: 16 residues. CDR1 MNHNY and CDR2 SVGAGI come from the germline V gene (reference sequence). The CDR3 region is CASSYFQGHTADTQYF. The CDR3 DNA follows: TGTGCCAGCAGTTACTTCCAGGGTCACACGGCAGATACGCAGTATTTT.

The chain has TRBV9 and TRBJ2-7, with D uncertain. V lost 0 bases and J 2 bases, leaving 9 bases between the germline ends. This CDR3 is built from 14 residues. Germline CDR1 reads SGDLS; CDR2 reads YYNGEE. The CDR3 nucleotides read TGTGCCAGCAGCGTAGCGAGTTCCACCTACGAGCAGTACTTC. This encodes CASSVASSTYEQYF.

This clonotype has a handful of counts. The V and J genes are TRBV20-1 and TRBJ2-1; TRBD2 matches 16 bases. Germline CDR1 and CDR2: DFQATT and SNEGSKA (reference sequence). The CDR3 covers 19 residues. V shed 5 bases and J 6 bases; nucleotides not matched to a gene: 16. This CDR3 reads CSAPAIPGLAGGPGNEQFF. The CDR3 nucleotides read TGCAGTGCTCCAGCAATACCGGGACTAGCGGGAGGGCCGGGCAATGAGCAGTTCTTC.

The chain combines TRBV6-5 with TRBJ2-7; D possibly corresponds to TRBD1 (6 bases). Trimming took off 10 bases at V and 4 bases at J, with 26 bases between the two ends. Per the germline V gene, CDR1 is MNHEY and CDR2 is SVGAGI. CDR3 length: 16 residues. The chain's CDR3 is CATRPGTQRGAYEQYV. In nucleotides, the CDR3 is TGTGCCACCAGGCCCGGGACACAACGTGGGGCGTACGAGCAGTACGTC.

This clonotype was counted between two and nine times. The chain carries TRBV6-2 or TRBV6-3 and TRBJ2-1, with TRBD2 identical over 9 bases. The V segment lost 2 bases and the J segment 0 bases; nucleotides outside the gene matches: 8. The germline gives CDR1 MNHEY, CDR2 SVGEGT. CDR3 length: 18 amino acids. CDR3 coding DNA: TGTGCCAGCAGTTACCCGACTAGCGGAACCTTCTCCTACAATGAGCAGTTCTTC. It specifies CASSYPTSGTFSYNEQFF.